A single sample is the source of the 7 T cell receptor beta chains below, sequenced in a study of shared clonotypes between healthy human individuals. Terminally differentiated effector memory CD45RA+ cells were left out of the naive CD8 fraction, which was CD45RO-negative and positively selected for CCR7. Sequenced by immunoSEQ multiplex PCR; TCRdb stores in-frame clones only, minus some. The sample lists roughly 2,000,000 clones; roughly 95% were seen once. The sequencing input was naive CD8+ T cells sorted from blood. The receptors were sampled from a man between 18 and 35 years old in good health.

Comment on this clone: This sample includes further DNA sequences coding for the same CDR3. The chain has TRBV6-6 and TRBJ2-3; D uncertain. The CDR3 spans 12 residues. The V gene lost 2 bases and the J gene lost 6 bases, with 6 bases spanning the gap. From germline, CDR1 is MNHNY and CDR2 SVGAGI (reference sequence). CDR3 in DNA: TGTGCCAGCAGTTACCCGCTGGATACGCAGTATTTT. Translation gives CASSYPLDTQYF.

This clone was observed a single time. V usage is TRBV30 and J usage is TRBJ1-1, with D unclear. The CDR3 sequence is 15 residues long. Germline V gene data show CDR1 as GTSNPN and CDR2 as SVGIG (reference sequence). V was trimmed by 1 base and J by 0 bases, leaving 12 bases between them. CDR3 sequence reads: CAWSARGTLNTEAFF. In DNA form, the CDR3 reads TGTGCCTGGAGTGCCCGGGGAACTTTGAACACTGAAGCTTTCTTT.

The chain combines TRBV27 with TRBJ2-7, with 8 bases that match TRBD2. V lost 6 bases, J lost 5 bases, and 18 bases stayed unmatched. This CDR3 region has 17 residues. CDR1 and CDR2 from the germline V gene are MNHEY and SMNVEV (reference sequence). CDR3 nucleotide sequence: TGTGCCAGCAGCCCATCGGGGCCTAGCGGGTTGGGCGACGAGCAGTACTTC. This codes for CASSPSGPSGLGDEQYF.

The V and J genes are TRBV6-1 and TRBJ1-2, with unresolved D. Germline loops: CDR1 MNHNS, CDR2 SASEGT. V lost 1 base to trimming and J lost 0 bases, with 9 bases between them. The CDR3 sequence is 15 residues long. The CDR3 protein is CASSEETEPNYGYTF. The DNA of the CDR3 is TGTGCCAGCAGTGAAGAAACAGAACCTAACTATGGCTACACCTTC.

This chain joins TRBV7-9 and TRBJ1-1; 7 bases fit TRBD1. CDR1 is SEHNR and CDR2 is FQNEAQ in the germline V gene (reference sequence). The CDR3 covers 14 residues. V dropped 4 bases and J dropped 7; count of bases not matched to a gene: 9. CDR3 region: CASSSTQGLREAFF. CDR3 bases: TGTGCCAGCAGCTCGACACAGGGGTTACGTGAAGCTTTCTTT.

This chain links TRBV4-1 with TRBJ2-7; 11 nucleotides match TRBD2. Trimming cost V 0 bases and J 3 bases; bases outside gene matches: 4. The CDR3 extends over 16 amino acids. Germline lookup yields CDR1 MGHRA and CDR2 YSYEKL. CDR3 loop: CASSQESSGGIYEQYF. CDR3 bases: TGCGCCAGCAGCCAAGAGTCTAGCGGGGGGATCTACGAGCAGTACTTC.

CDR3 in amino acids: CAWTGRESYEQYF. The CDR3 DNA reads as TGTGCCTGGACGGGCAGGGAAAGCTACGAGCAGTACTTC. The rearrangement joins TRBV30 to TRBJ2-7; a weak D match, TRBD1 (5 bases). The CDR3 is 13 residues long. V dropped 4 bases and J dropped 3 bases, with 13 bases sitting between them. Germline V gene sequence: CDR1 GTSNPN, CDR2 SVGIG (reference sequence).